The next 9 T cell receptor beta chains were all read from a single sample in a study of CD8+ T cells in alopecia areata (dated by TCRdb to 2016 to 2018). The library was generated by the immunoSEQ multiplex PCR assay. RNA was extracted from all samples and reverse transcribed into cDNA as template for TCR sequencing. In TCRdb, the immuneACCESS table is reduced to in-frame sequences with V and J assigned. These tables do not hold every clone; where another copy was compared, an unresolved V gene accounts for under half, and the others remain unexplained. Counted in this sample were some 240,000 clones; approximately 52% of them appeared once. The ten largest make up under 0.5% of the sample. The time point label, read with the paper, signifies: baseline before oral tofacitinib. The source was CD4+ T cells sorted from blood, collected at week 0. Receptors were obtained from a human donor with alopecia areata.

This clone has more than one count but fewer than ten. The genes are TRBV28 and TRBJ2-7; TRBD1 is a possible D gene (6 bases). Trimming pared 5 bases from V and 3 bases from J, leaving 11 bases between. The CDR3 extends over 13 amino acids. Germline CDR1 is MDHEN and CDR2 is SYDVKM. CDR3 residues: CASSTRDNYEQYF. In DNA, the CDR3 is TGTGCCAGCAGTACCCGGGACAACTACGAGCAGTACTTC.

This clone was seen a few times. The V call is TRBV7-9, the J call TRBJ1-5; D call uncertain. There are 12 residues in the CDR3. V was pared by 5 bases and J by 5 bases, with 7 bases between. Per germline, CDR1 SEHNR and CDR2 FQNEAQ (reference sequence). The CDR3 DNA reads as TGTGCCAGCAGCGACGGTTATCAGCCCCAGCATTTT. As protein: CASSDGYQPQHF.

The genes are TRBV6-1 and TRBJ1-6, with 8 bases matching TRBD1. The V gene's germline CDR1 is MNHNS and CDR2 SASEGT. Trimming cost V 4 bases and J 4 bases; bases outside gene matches: 3. The CDR3 has 15 residues. This CDR3 reads CASSARTGYNSPLHF. CDR3 DNA sequence: TGTGCCAGCAGTGCACGGACAGGGTATAATTCACCCCTCCACTTT.

The chain joins TRBV6-5 to TRBJ2-6; D is unresolved. Germline assignment: CDR1 MNHEY and CDR2 SVGAGI. This CDR3 is 15 amino acids long. The ends were cut back, 5 bases at V and 4 bases at J, with 12 bases in the middle. CDR3 residues: CASSRTGWGANVLTF. CDR3 DNA sequence: TGTGCCAGCAGTAGAACCGGCTGGGGGGCCAACGTCCTGACTTTC.

V gene TRBV29-1 combines with J gene TRBJ2-3; D is unclear. The CDR3 has 13 residues. CDR1 and CDR2 (germline): SQVTM, ANQGSEA. Trimming removed 4 bases at V and 0 bases at J, with 8 bases between. CDR3 in DNA: TGCAGCGTTGTGGGGTCCAGCACAGATACGCAGTATTTT. Translation gives CSVVGSSTDTQYF.

This clone occurred a few times. The chain joins TRBV30 to TRBJ1-6; D is undetermined. This CDR3 has 15 residues. Germline values: CDR1 GTSNPN, CDR2 SVGIG (reference sequence). Trimming took off 3 bases at V and 10 bases at J, with 19 bases between the two ends. DNA of the CDR3: TGTGCCTGGAGAGACCGAGCGAAGGAATTCTCACCCCTCCACTTT. Translated: CAWRDRAKEFSPLHF. Full variable domain (outside the CDR3, taken from reference TRBV30 and TRBJ1-6): SQTIHQWPATLVQPVGSPLSLECTVEGTSNPNLYWYRQAAGRGLQLLFYSVGIGQISSEVPQNLSASRPQDRQFILSSKKLLLSDSGFYLCAWRDRAKEFSPLHFGNGTRLTVT.

This clone showed up just a few times. The V gene is TRBV2, the J gene TRBJ2-1, with D possibly being TRBD1 (6 bases). The CDR3 has 14 residues. Germline V gene lookup returns CDR1 SNHLY and CDR2 FYNNEI. The ends were cut back, 2 bases at V and 7 bases at J, with 12 bases in the middle. CDR3 loop: CASSEWGRGNEQFF. In DNA, the CDR3 is TGTGCCAGCAGTGAATGGGGCAGGGGAAATGAGCAGTTCTTC.

V usage is TRBV2 and J usage is TRBJ1-4, with 7 bases that match TRBD1. The CDR3 covers 15 residues. V trimming: 6 bases; J trimming: 3 bases; junction bases outside the gene matches: 7. Germline CDR1 and CDR2: SNHLY and FYNNEI. The CDR3, as DNA: TGTGCCAGCAGCTTCGGACAGGCTCCTAATGAAAAACTGTTTTTT. It is translated as CASSFGQAPNEKLFF.

V is TRBV18 and J is TRBJ2-5; TRBD1 matches at 7 bases. Germline V lookup: CDR1 KGHSH, CDR2 LQKENI. Unmatched junction bases numbered 6, after V lost 3 bases and J lost 2 bases. The CDR3 has 15 amino acids. The chain's CDR3 is CASSPTGTAQETQYF. CDR3 coding DNA: TGTGCCAGCTCACCTACCGGGACAGCACAAGAGACCCAGTACTTC.